These 27 T cell receptor delta chains originate from one sample sequenced in a study of γδ T cells in repeated Plasmodium falciparum infection (dated by TCRdb to about 2021). For bulk TCR repertoire analysis, Vgamma9/Vdelta2+ and Vdelta2-negative gammadelta T cell populations were flow-sorted out of peripheral blood mononuclear cells. The library was generated by multiplex PCR. Sequencing used an Illumina MiSeq. TCRdb reanalyzed the public reads with the CATT caller, and identical DNA sequences were merged afterwards. The sample table contains some 51,000 delta-chain clones; only one count was recorded for about 1.9% of them. Jointly, the top ten make up around 24% of the sample. The sequenced material came from gamma-delta T cells from blood. These receptors were collected from a pool of human donors (malaria-infected and uninfected, not separated).

A word on this clone: TCRdb pairs this DNA with a much larger clone's protein that differs at residue 25, likely a read error; the protein shown was translated from the DNA. Called V gene: TRDV1; the J gene was not called; the table calls TRDD3, which could not be checked here. The CDR3 runs 26 residues. CDR1 is TSWWSYY and CDR2 is QGS in the germline V gene. The CDR3 loop reads CALGAGFQVYYEFYWGIRGGTDKLTF. CDR3 nucleotide sequence: TGTGCTCTTGGGGCAGGGTTTCAGGTCTACTACGAATTTTACTGGGGGATACGCGGGGGCACCGATAAACTCACCTTT.

In this sample, this clone turned up a few times. The amino acid sequence in TCRdb belongs to a much larger clone and departs from this DNA's translation at residues 9 and 19, likely a sequencing read error; the sequence shown is translated from the DNA. The chain uses TRDV2 and TRDJ1; 8 bases agree with TRDD3. The CDR3 has 24 amino acids. Germline V gene lookup returns CDR1 GEAIGNYY and CDR2 EKD. After removal of 0 bases from V and 3 bases from J, the junction contained 32 bases not matched to a gene. In DNA, the CDR3 is TGTGCCTGTGACACCGTTGTACTGAGGGATACGGGTGTCTCGCCTAGGGCATCCCCCGATAAACTCATCTTT. Residues: CACDTVVLRDTGVSPRASPDKLIF.

In this sample, this clone is medium-sized (0.01 to 0.1%). The chain recombines TRDV1 with TRDJ1, with 8 nucleotides matching TRDD3. J gave up 0 bases and V 3 bases, and 18 bases lay outside the gene matches. The CDR3 spans 20 residues. Germline values: CDR1 TSWWSYY, CDR2 QGS. The CDR3 sequence: CALGDPVFLTYWGYTDKLIF. The CDR3 DNA sequence: TGTGCTCTTGGGGATCCCGTCTTCCTGACGTACTGGGGGTACACCGATAAACTCATCTTT.

At least ten counts were recorded for this clone. The V call is TRDV1, the J call TRDJ1; no clear D. Germline matching of the DNA provided the J gene here, since TCRdb leaves it blank. Germline V gene data show CDR1 as TSWWSYY and CDR2 as QGS. Trimming left V 4 bases short and J 2 bases short, with 17 bases between. This CDR3 region has 16 residues. The CDR3 here is CALGGRGGYDTDKLIF. The CDR3 nucleotides read TGTGCTCTTGGGGGACGAGGAGGTTATGATACCGATAAACTCATCTTT.

With respect to this clone: The translation of this DNA and the TCRdb protein of a much larger clone differ at residue 8, probably owing to a read error; the protein shown here is translated from the DNA. This sequence joins TRDV3 and TRDJ1; TRDD3 aligns across 8 bases. TCRdb gives no J gene; it was assigned here by matching the DNA to germline. The CDR3 covers 14 residues. J was trimmed by 0 bases and V by 4 bases; bases with no gene match: 7. Germline loops: CDR1 TVYSNPD, CDR2 GDNSRS (reference sequence). The CDR3 DNA is TGTGCCTACAACTGGGGGTCGCACACCGATAAACTCATCTTT. As protein: CAYNWGSHTDKLIF.

In the case of this clone: The TCRdb protein comes from a much larger clone and disagrees with this DNA's translation at residue 13, likely due to a read error; the protein given here is derived from the DNA. The chain is built from TRDV1 and TRDJ1; D may match TRDD1, TRDD2 or TRDD3 (6 bases each). Here the J gene was assigned by germline matching of the DNA, as TCRdb has none. Deletions cut 4 bases from V and 0 bases from J, with 30 bases between. CDR1 and CDR2 (germline): TSWWSYY, QGS. The CDR3 has 21 amino acids. The CDR3 loop is CALGVLLSYWANSPYTDKLIF. The CDR3 nucleotides read TGTGCTCTTGGGGTCCTACTATCATACTGGGCGAATAGTCCGTACACCGATAAACTCATCTTT.

This clone was recorded a few times. The TCRdb protein comes from a much larger clone and disagrees with this DNA's translation at residue 8, likely due to a read error; the protein given here is derived from the DNA. This chain connects TRDV1 to TRDJ4; tentative D call: TRDD2 (5 bases). The J gene, absent from TCRdb, was called here by matching the DNA to germline. Trimming took off 9 bases at V and 3 bases at J, with 44 bases between the two ends. CDR3 length: 22 residues. Looked up from germline, CDR1 is TSWWSYY and CDR2 is QGS. CDR3 DNA sequence: TGTGCTCTGCTCCCTGTCCCGTCCCTACGATTCTCTAACGCCAGGTCCCCAGGACCCCTGATCTTT. This translates into CALLPVPSLRFSNARSPGPLIF.

Only a few counts were recorded for this clone. TCRdb records a much larger clone's protein for this DNA, with a difference at residue 9 that likely arises from a read error; the protein given is the translation of the DNA. This rearrangement joins TRAV38-2/DV8 to TRDJ1; 8 bases are shared with TRDD3. No J gene is reported in TCRdb; it was inferred here by comparing the DNA with germline. With V trimmed by 2 bases and J by 7 bases, 34 bases remained unmatched. This CDR3 comprises 23 residues. Germline V gene data show CDR1 as TSESDYY and CDR2 as QEAYKQQN. As DNA, the CDR3 is TGTGCTTATAGGAGTATAGAACTATCCCCCCTATTACTGGGGGCCAAACCTGGAGGTAAACTCATCTTT. It encodes CAYRSIELSPLLLGAKPGGKLIF.

A remark on this clone: A far larger clone is only one base removed, so a read error is likely. This specimen includes other DNA sequences encoding the same CDR3. J is TRDJ2 and V is TRDV1, with D perhaps matching TRDD3 (6 bases). Since TCRdb gives no J gene, matching the DNA to germline was used here to assign it. CDR3 length: 22 residues. The germline CDR1 and CDR2 sequences are TSWWSYY and QGS. Written as DNA, the CDR3 is TGTGCTCTTGGGGGACTTCCCTCCAGGGGGGACCCGGAATCAGCTTTGACGGCACAACTCTTCTTT. Translated, it gives CALGGLPSRGDPESALTAQLFF.

About this clone: The protein held in TCRdb is that of a much larger clone and does not match this DNA's translation at residue 9, likely because of a read error; the protein shown is translated from the DNA. No J gene call was made, and the V gene is TRAV38-2/DV8; no check of the table's D call, TRDD3, against the DNA was made. The germline CDR1 and CDR2 sequences are TSESDYY and QEAYKQQN. CDR3 size: 20 residues. The CDR3 spells CAYGGSLPIAMNWGIRRLIF. In DNA, the CDR3 is TGTGCTTACGGAGGGAGCCTTCCTATAGCCATGAACTGGGGGATACGAAGGCTCATCTTT.

This clone showed up just a few times. A read error likely explains why the TCRdb protein, taken from a much larger clone, differs from this DNA's translation at residue 19; the protein shown is translated from the DNA. The J segment was not called; the V segment is TRDV1; the table's D gene call, TRDD3, was not cross checked with the DNA. In germline, CDR1 is TSWWSYY, CDR2 QGS. The CDR3 extends over 21 amino acids. In DNA form, the CDR3 reads TGTGCTCTTGGGGAACTGAGTCCTTACTGGGGGATACGGGTTGGGGCCGATAAACCCATCTTT. Protein product: CALGELSPYWGIRVGADKPIF.

Only a few counts were recorded for this clone. A much larger clone lies one base from this, so it may be a read error. The chain recombines TRDV1 with TRDJ1; 7 bases line up with TRDD2. TCRdb offers no J gene call, so here the DNA was matched to germline to obtain one. The CDR3 spans 22 residues. CDR1 TSWWSYY and CDR2 QGS come from the germline V gene. With 2 bases clipped from V and 3 bases from J, the junction kept 27 bases outside the gene matches. The CDR3 sequence is CALGEFSVTVPTVMYVADKLIF. CDR3 DNA: TGTGCTCTTGGGGAATTTAGCGTTACAGTTCCTACGGTGATGTACGTCGCCGATAAACTCATCTTT.

In its sample, this clone was seen many times. The chain carries TRDV1 and TRDJ1, with TRDD3 identical over 12 bases. V was pared by 1 base and J by 3 bases, with 18 bases of the junction left unmatched. Germline CDR1 TSWWSYY, CDR2 QGS. CDR3 length: 21 amino acids. The CDR3 region has the DNA TGTGCTCTTGGGGAACCCGGAGGTGGACTGGGGGATACCCCTTCCTCCGATAAACTCATCTTT. It is translated as CALGEPGGGLGDTPSSDKLIF.

This clone occurred a few times. A far bigger clonotype differs at one base, so this is likely a read error. The sample holds other DNA sequences that translate to the same CDR3. The chain is built from TRDV1 and TRDJ1; D is uncertain. TCRdb does not report a J gene; here it was assigned by matching the DNA to germline references. Germline V gives CDR1 TSWWSYY, CDR2 QGS. Trimming removed 2 bases from V and 2 bases from J, with 15 bases in between. This CDR3 has 16 residues. In nucleotides, the CDR3 is TGTGCTCTTGGGGAAATCCGTCAGGGGTATACCGATAAACTCATCTTT. It translates to CALGEIRQGYTDKLIF.

As to this clone: The protein given by TCRdb reflects a much larger clone and differs at residue 21 from this DNA's translation, likely from a read error; the protein shown is the DNA's translation. V and J are TRDV1 and TRDJ1; 10 bases are a match to TRDD3. The J gene, absent from TCRdb, was called here by matching the DNA to germline. The CDR3 extends over 25 amino acids. Germline V gives CDR1 TSWWSYY, CDR2 QGS. The CDR3 DNA reads as TGTGCTCTTGGGGAACTTTTGAGAGGAGCTACTTTACTGGGGGATTACTGGGGGTTCACCGAGAAACTCATCTTT. As protein: CALGELLRGATLLGDYWGFTEKLIF.

Regarding this clone: TCRdb's protein, taken from a much larger clone, differs from this DNA's translation at residue 16, likely owing to a read error; the protein displayed comes from the DNA. The chain carries TRDV1 and TRDJ1, with 12 bases that match TRDD3. The J gene is not listed in TCRdb, so it was assigned here from a DNA match to germline. The CDR3 sequence is 21 residues long. Germline trimming cut 6 bases from V and 4 bases from J; bases unmatched to any gene: 24. Germline CDR1 is TSWWSYY and CDR2 is QGS. The CDR3 here is CALGVARGWGIRILYIDKLIF. As DNA, the CDR3 is TGTGCTCTTGGAGTTGCCAGAGGCTGGGGGATACGAATCCTATACATCGATAAACTCATCTTT.

This clone was picked up a small number of times. This DNA's translation and the protein TCRdb lists, from a much larger clone, do not match at residue 3, likely due to a read error; the protein shown is translated from the DNA. The chain employs TRDV1 and TRDJ1; 7 positions agree with TRDD3. In the absence of a J gene in TCRdb, the DNA was matched to germline to assign it here. The CDR3 loop spans 22 amino acids. Germline CDR1 and CDR2: TSWWSYY and QGS. CDR3 nucleotides: TGTGCTCCTGGGGAACTCCCCCCCTACTTGACTACTGGGGCCTTGTACACCGATAAACTCATCTTT. Residues: CAPGELPPYLTTGALYTDKLIF.

Concerning this clone itself: A far more abundant clone sits one base away, making this likely a read error. Other nucleotide sequences from this sample produce the same CDR3. The chain couples TRAV38-2/DV8 to TRDJ1; 8 bases map to TRDD3. TCRdb leaves out the J gene; it was filled in here by matching the DNA to germline. The CDR3 has 20 amino acids. Germline V CDR1 and CDR2: TSESDYY, QEAYKQQN. The CDR3 DNA reads TGTGCTTATAGGAGCTTCTACTTCCCCTGGGGATACTTGTACACAGATAAACTCATCTTT. Protein sequence: CAYRSFYFPWGYLYTDKLIF.

This clone was recorded a few times. A read error likely explains why the TCRdb protein, taken from a much larger clone, differs from this DNA's translation at residue 19; the protein shown is translated from the DNA. CDR3 nucleotides: TGTGCCTGTGACACCGTGTCCCTGGGGGAGACAAACGGGGTCTGGGACACCCGACTGATGTTTTTC. It is translated as CACDTVSLGETNGVWDTRLMFF. The chain couples TRDV2 to TRDJ3, with 8 bases matching TRDD3. No J segment appears in TCRdb, so it was assigned here by matching the sequence to germline. Germline-derived CDR1 and CDR2 are GEAIGNYY and EKD. The CDR3 length is 22 residues.

Points on this clone: A far larger clone is a single base away, which makes a read error likely. This same CDR3 is encoded by further DNA sequences in the sample. The V gene is TRDV2, the J gene TRDJ1, with a weak D call TRDD3 (5 bases). The J gene, not given by TCRdb, was assigned here from a germline match of the nucleotide sequence. V lost 1 base to trimming and J lost 4 bases, with 15 bases between them. Germline-derived CDR1 and CDR2 are GEAIGNYY and EKD. CDR3 length equals 15 residues. CDR3: CACDTVGVPIDKLIF. The CDR3 region has the DNA TGTGCCTGTGACACAGTTGGGGTGCCTATCGATAAACTCATCTTT.

With regard to this clone: With only one base between it and a far larger clone, this is likely a read error. The same CDR3 is also encoded by other DNA sequences in this sample. The chain carries TRDV3 and TRDJ1; D is possibly TRDD3 (5 bases). No J gene is reported in TCRdb; it was inferred here by comparing the DNA with germline. Germline CDR1 reads TVYSNPD; CDR2 reads GDNSRS (reference sequence). This CDR3 contains 13 residues. CDR3 residues: CASGDTRVDKLIF. The CDR3 DNA sequence: TGCGCCTCCGGGGACACCCGGGTCGATAAACTCATCTTT. Using reference TRDV3 and TRDJ1 for the parts outside the CDR3, the full variable domain is CDKVTQSSPDQTVASGSEVVLLCTYDTVYSNPDLFWYRIRPDYSFQFVFYGDNSRSEGADFTQGRFSVKHILTQKAFHLVISPVRTEDSATYYCASGDTRVDKLIFGKGTRVTVEP.

This clone was seen many times. TCRdb records a much larger clone's protein for this DNA, with a difference at residue 7 that likely arises from a read error; the protein given is the translation of the DNA. The chain employs TRDV2 and TRDJ1; unclear D gene. Trimming left V 0 bases short and J 2 bases short, with 18 bases between. CDR1 is GEAIGNYY and CDR2 is EKD in the germline V gene. The CDR3 consists of 17 residues. CDR3 sequence: CACDTVREAPRTDKLIF. The CDR3 bases are TGTGCCTGTGACACCGTGAGGGAGGCCCCGAGAACCGATAAACTCATCTTT.

This clone was counted a few times. TCRdb lists the protein of a much larger clone for this DNA, which differs at residue 17, so this is likely a read error; the protein given here is translated from the DNA itself. The V and J genes are TRDV1 and TRDJ1, with 12 bases fitting TRDD3. As TCRdb names no J gene, one was assigned here on the basis of a DNA match to germline. Germline-derived CDR1 and CDR2 are TSWWSYY and QGS. There are 21 residues in the CDR3. The CDR3 sequence: CALGSCLPYWGIPRYTGKLIF. CDR3 nucleotides: TGTGCTCTTGGGTCCTGCCTGCCGTACTGGGGGATACCACGTTACACCGGTAAACTCATCTTT.

Worth noting for this clone: This DNA's translation differs at residue 8 from TCRdb's protein, which comes from a much larger clone; a read error is likely, and the protein shown is translated from the DNA. The chain employs TRDV1 and TRDJ1, with a tentative D call TRDD3 (6 bases). TCRdb is silent on the J gene; assignment here came from matching the DNA to germline. V gave up 4 bases and J gave up 0 bases, with 24 bases separating them. The CDR3 extends over 19 amino acids. Germline values: CDR1 TSWWSYY, CDR2 QGS. The CDR3 is CALGVTAARGTRYTDKLIF. CDR3 DNA: TGTGCTCTTGGGGTAACCGCGGCCCGGGGGACAAGATACACCGATAAACTCATCTTT.

Note on this clone: This DNA's translation differs at residue 15 from TCRdb's protein, which comes from a much larger clone; a read error is likely, and the protein shown is translated from the DNA. The gene calls are TRDV2 and TRDJ1, with TRDD3 identical over 10 bases. The J gene was missing in TCRdb and was found by matching the end of the DNA to germline. This CDR3 comprises 21 residues. J lost 1 base, V lost 1 base, and 20 bases had no gene match. CDR1 is GEAIGNYY, CDR2 EKD, per germline. CDR3: CACDTPWGDSSTGGCTDKLIF. In DNA, the CDR3 is TGTGCCTGTGACACTCCTTGGGGAGACTCCAGTACTGGGGGATGCACCGATAAACTCATCTTT.

This clone was found a few times. This is likely an artifact of a read error, given a far larger clone one base away. Other nucleotide sequences in the sample specify the same CDR3. V gene assignment gives TRDV1, but the J gene was left uncalled; the table assigns TRDD3, which was not confirmed against the DNA. The CDR3 spans 20 residues. Germline CDR1 reads TSWWSYY; CDR2 reads QGS. The CDR3 is CALGDFQYWGISHMQDKLIF. The CDR3, as DNA: TGTGCTCTTGGGGATTTCCAGTACTGGGGGATATCGCATATGCAGGATAAACTCATTTTT.

In regard to this clone: A far larger clone is one base from this, pointing to a likely read error. The sample holds other DNA sequences that translate to the same CDR3. DNA for the CDR3: TGTGCTCTTGGGACGAACGGGGGGAGGCCTTCCAAAATACTGGGGATAAAGTACACCGATAAACTCATCTTT. Its protein is CALGTNGGRPSKILGIKYTDKLIF. The chain joins TRDV1 to TRDJ1; D may be TRDD3 (7 bases). Matching the DNA to germline supplied the J gene, which TCRdb does not give. V dropped 5 bases and J dropped 0 bases, with 40 bases sitting between them. CDR3 length: 24 amino acids. Germline CDR1 is TSWWSYY and CDR2 is QGS.